These 13 T cell receptor beta chains were sequenced from one sample in a study of cytomegalovirus exposure and HLA in healthy donors (dated 2017 in TCRdb). Library prep was done by the immunoSEQ multiplex PCR assay. A mixture of 60 forward primers for TCR Vbeta segments and 13 reverse primers for TCR Jbeta segments was used in the multiplex PCR. As stored in TCRdb, this immuneACCESS dataset retains in-frame rearrangements with V and J assigned. A fraction of the clones does not appear; measured against another copy, unresolved V genes explain less than half of the discrepancy, and the remainder lacks a known reason. The sample table contains some 140,000 clones; only one count was recorded for 55% to 80% of them. In total, the top ten clones hold 1.3% of the sample. The sample taken for sequencing was PBMCs. All receptors derive from a woman aged 40-49 years in good health and CMV-seronegative.

The chain couples TRBV9 to TRBJ2-2, with D possibly being TRBD2 (6 bases). Germline assignment: CDR1 SGDLS and CDR2 YYNGEE. With 0 bases removed from V and 4 bases from J, the gap between germline ends came to 13 bases. The CDR3 contains 16 residues. CDR3 sequence reads: CASSVDPSAPTGELFF. The CDR3 nucleotides are TGTGCCAGCAGCGTAGATCCTAGCGCACCCACCGGGGAGCTGTTTTTT.

V gene TRBV5-4 combines with J gene TRBJ2-5; 10 nucleotides line up with TRBD1. Germline trimming cut 3 bases from V and 1 base from J; bases unmatched to any gene: 6. The CDR3 length is 16 residues. Germline values: CDR1 SGHNT, CDR2 YYREEE (reference sequence). CDR3 region: CASSSRQGAPQETQYF. The DNA for the CDR3 is TGTGCCAGCAGCTCCCGACAGGGGGCGCCCCAAGAGACCCAGTACTTC.

J is TRBJ2-3 and V is TRBV4-2; 16 nucleotides agree with TRBD2. The junction had 14 bases not matched to a gene; V was cut back by 1 base and J by 4 bases. Germline CDR1 and CDR2: LGHNA and YNFKEQ. The CDR3 is 21 residues long. In DNA form, the CDR3 reads TGTGCCAGCAGCCAAGGGGGTGGGACTAGCGGGGGGGAAGGGGCATCAGATACGCAGTATTTT. It is translated as CASSQGGGTSGGEGASDTQYF.

This clone has only a few counts. It is likely a read error, because the conserved phenylalanine at the end of the CDR3 is missing. The DNA is left out, because the CDR3 cannot be placed on it with certainty; the CDR3 is given as TCRdb lists it. The chain uses TRBV6-1 and TRBJ1-5; the table assigns TRBD1, which was not confirmed against the DNA. Per germline, CDR1 MNHNS and CDR2 SASEGT. The CDR3 is 19 amino acids in total, end residues counted. The CDR3 loop is CASSEPQGESGNQPQHFPL.

This chain links TRBV21-1 with TRBJ1-3. TRBV21-1 is termed a pseudogene. The CDR3 sequence is 15 residues long. CDR3 protein: CARAGTILVGNTIYF. CDR3 sequence (DNA): TGTGCCAGGGCGGGAACCATCCTCGTAGGAAACACCATATATTTT.

This chain links TRBV10-3 with TRBJ1-1; D is uncertain. The germline V and J ends were trimmed by 10 bases and 0 bases, with 9 bases remaining between them. The CDR3 covers 12 residues. Germline CDR1 and CDR2: ENHRY and SYGVKD. The CDR3 is CASSEMNTEAFF. CDR3 coding DNA: TGTGCCAGTTCTGAGATGAACACTGAAGCTTTCTTT.

This chain uses TRBV27 with TRBJ2-2, with unresolved D. This CDR3 is 15 amino acids long. CDR1 and CDR2 from the germline V gene are MNHEY and SMNVEV (reference sequence). The ends were cut back, 3 bases at V and 8 bases at J, with 16 bases in the middle. The CDR3 nucleotides are TGTGCCAGCAGTTTCGGCGCGGCGACCTCAGGGGAGCTGTTTTTT. Amino acid sequence: CASSFGAATSGELFF.

The V gene is TRBV5-1, the J gene TRBJ2-2; tentatively, D is TRBD2 (5 bases). Per germline, CDR1 SGHRS and CDR2 YFSETQ. The CDR3 extends over 15 amino acids. V lost 4 bases and J 6 bases, leaving 16 bases between the germline ends. The CDR3, as DNA: TGCGCCAGCAGCCCTGGAACGCGGGTAGCCGGGGAGCTGTTTTTT. Translating gives CASSPGTRVAGELFF.

The chain couples TRBV6-5 to TRBJ1-1; D ambiguous. Looked up from germline, CDR1 is MNHEY and CDR2 is SVGAGI. The CDR3 is 10 amino acids. V lost 9 bases and J lost 11, with 13 bases in between. The CDR3 nucleotides read TGTGCCAGTGGCTACAAGGAGGCTTTCTTT. Translating it yields CASGYKEAFF.

The genes are TRBV19 and TRBJ1-1, with 9 bases matching TRBD1. CDR3 size: 14 residues. Trimming removed 7 bases from V and 1 base from J; junction bases left unmatched: 4. Germline V gene lookup returns CDR1 LNHDA and CDR2 SQIVND (reference sequence). The CDR3: CASTWGQGNTEAFF. The CDR3 DNA reads as TGTGCCAGTACCTGGGGACAGGGGAACACTGAAGCTTTCTTT.

The V gene is TRBV10-3, the J gene TRBJ2-1, with TRBD2 as a possible D gene (5 bases). V was shortened by 7 bases and J by 0 bases, with 10 bases between the two germline ends. Germline V lookup: CDR1 ENHRY, CDR2 SYGVKD. This CDR3 is 14 amino acids long. CDR3 DNA: TGTGCCATCATGGACTTAAGCTCCTACAATGAGCAGTTCTTC. Translation: CAIMDLSSYNEQFF.

This clone turned up a few times. V and J are TRBV12-2 and TRBJ1-3. TRBV12-2 is a listed pseudogene. The CDR3 loop spans 18 amino acids. This chain's CDR3 is CASRFFFRAGSSGNTIYF. CDR3 nucleotides: TGTGCAAGTCGCTTTTTTTTTAGGGCGGGGAGCTCTGGAAACACCATATATTTT.

A note on this clone: An end of the junction does not agree with germline; a read error may underlie this. This chain uses TRBV7-9 with TRBJ2-7; the match to TRBD1 covers 10 bases. Germline CDR1 is SEHNR and CDR2 is FQNEAQ (reference sequence). This CDR3 region has 14 residues. This CDR3 reads CSSSPGDRGYEQYF. The CDR3 DNA is TGTTCCAGCAGCCCAGGGGACAGGGGCTACGAGCAGTACTTC. The full variable domain, its missing parts supplied by reference TRBV7-9 and TRBJ2-7, is DTGVSQNPRHKITKRGQNVTFRCDPISEHNRLYWYRQTLGQGPEFLTYFQNEAQLEKSRLLSDRFSAERPKGSFSTLEIQRTEQGDSAMYLCSSSPGDRGYEQYFGPGTRLTVT.